This TCR beta chain was identified in a study of blood T cell repertoires in COVID-19. Looking at the study overall: Researchers got acute and convalescent COVID-19 samples from the United States, Italy and Spain.

The ends lost 2 bases at V and 3 bases at J; junction bases unmatched: 1. The CDR3 is 14 residues long. Germline V CDR1 and CDR2: KGHSH, LQKENI. Per the original methods: Estimation of nucleated cell counts relied on the amplification of reference gene primers. This table comes from immunoSEQ multiplex PCR, and its TCRdb copy is limited to in-frame clones, with some not included. V, J and clone size reflect that table, while D and trimming were determined from the DNA. Among about 420,000 clones listed, around 90% were seen once. Enrolled during active infection, Seattle patients were then followed longitudinally.

Sequencing was done on a sample of peripheral blood. This chain connects TRBV18 to TRBJ2-1; 7 bases fit TRBD1. The receptor's source is a man aged 18 to 29 with COVID-19, enrolled during active disease. The CDR3 DNA reads as TGTGCCAGCTCACCAGGGACAGTCTACAATGAGCAGTTCTTC. Amino acid sequence: CASSPGTVYNEQFF.